The sample holds many counts of the clone carrying this TCR beta chain. Its antigen is still unknown. This entry belongs to a study of regulatory T cells in long-lasting Graves disease. Study results and caveats: There was favoring of TRBV28, TRBJ1-2 and TRBJ2-5 in persistent disease.

Researchers made TCR beta libraries by using iRepertoire HTBI primers and running Arm-PCR on CDR3 regions. Per the authors' pipeline: Spanning all samples, the identified segments comprised 60 to 70 TRBV and around 13 TRBJ. TCRdb redid the calling of the multiplex PCR reads with MiXCR, one entry per CDR3 protein. TCRdb, not the original authors, processed these V and J calls. Among some 330,000 distinct CDR3 sequences listed, about an eighth were seen once. CDR3 length: 18 amino acids. Germline-derived CDR1 and CDR2 are SGHRS and YFSETQ. After removal of 5 bases from V and 0 bases from J, the junction contained 13 bases not matched to a gene. This sample's time point: newly diagnosed GD, antithyroid drugs for less than 3 months. The TCR library was made from RNA that had been extracted from PBMCs in TRIzol. These data were also reused for a study on T cells in Graves' hyperthyroidism and ophthalmopathy. That report notes: The model's output predicted ophthalmopathy at a median of about 5.9 months prior to onset.

Sequencing used peripheral blood mononuclear cells (PBMCs), obtained at new diagnosis, from a patient treated with antithyroid drugs. The TCR sequence derives from a woman between 18 and 29 years old with Graves disease. V is TRBV5-1 and J is TRBJ1-5, with 8 bases lining up with TRBD1. CDR3 nucleotides: TGCGCCAGCAGTTTAGTCCCGGGACAGGAAAATAGCAATCAGCCCCAGCATTTT. This encodes CASSLVPGQENSNQPQHF.